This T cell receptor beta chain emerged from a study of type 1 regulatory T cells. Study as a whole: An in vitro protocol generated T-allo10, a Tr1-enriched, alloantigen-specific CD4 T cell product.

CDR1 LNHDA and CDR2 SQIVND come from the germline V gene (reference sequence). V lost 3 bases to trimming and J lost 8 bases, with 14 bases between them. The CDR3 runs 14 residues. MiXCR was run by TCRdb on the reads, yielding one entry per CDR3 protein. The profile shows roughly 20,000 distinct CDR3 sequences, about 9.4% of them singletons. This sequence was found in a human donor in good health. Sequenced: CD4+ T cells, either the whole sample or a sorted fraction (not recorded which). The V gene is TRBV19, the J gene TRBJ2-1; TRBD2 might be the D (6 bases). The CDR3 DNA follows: TGTGCCAGTAGTATGGGGCGGGAAGTACATGAGCAGTTCTTC. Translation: CASSMGREVHEQFF.